Below, one T cell receptor (beta chain) is given with its context. This specimen comes from a study of blood T cell repertoires in COVID-19. Study at large: Both acute and convalescent COVID-19 samples were obtained from the United States, Italy and Spain. Sources were T cells, B-cell-depleted T cells, or PBMCs; the material itself was cDNA or gDNA.

Trimming stripped 4 bases from V and 3 bases from J, with 17 bases between. The V gene's germline CDR1 is SGDLS and CDR2 YYNGEE. This CDR3 is 16 amino acids long. As handled by the study authors: Counts of nucleated cells, estimated from reference gene primer amplification, were obtained. The assay was immunoSEQ multiplex PCR, and TCRdb's table has in-frame clones only and misses some. V and J calls and clone size are as listed in that table; D and trimming were resolved from the DNA. The sample has under 95,000 clones; around 90% are singletons. The V and J genes are TRBV9 and TRBJ2-1, with a weak D call TRBD2 (7 bases). Sequencing used peripheral blood. The TCR comes from a man aged 55-75 years with acute or convalescent COVID-19. The CDR3 sequence: CASSLEGGRSYNEQFF. The CDR3 DNA reads TGTGCCAGCAGCCTCGAGGGGGGGCGGAGCTACAATGAGCAGTTCTTC.